The T cell receptor (beta chain) described here comes from a study of T cell repertoires in cytomegalovirus infection. This clonotype was detected only once. Its antigen remains unidentified. Using its own MiXCR run on the reads, TCRdb lists one record per CDR3 protein. The table records approximately 1,000,000 distinct CDR3 sequences, roughly a third of them present only once. Germline V gene sequence: CDR1 PRHDT, CDR2 FYEKMQ (reference sequence). This CDR3 spans 15 amino acids. Trimming left V 5 bases short and J 4 bases short, with 15 bases between. The TCR was taken from a human donor in good health (CMV status not recorded). Some clones in this sample may be carry-over from other donors' samples. The input for sequencing was cultured CD8+ T cells from PBMCs, taken from culture after CMV antigen stimulation. This chain joins TRBV13 and TRBJ2-1, with D hard to call. CDR3 sequence reads: CASSPRERPYNEQFF. The CDR3 DNA sequence: TGTGCCAGCAGCCCCAGAGAGAGGCCGTACAATGAGCAGTTCTTC.